These 21 T cell receptor beta chains were sequenced from one sample in a study of blood T cell repertoires in COVID-19 (dated by TCRdb to about 2020). Libraries were made using the immunoSEQ multiplex PCR assay. TCRdb obtained this table from immuneACCESS and retained in-frame rearrangements with V and J assigned. These tables miss some clones; where compared with another copy, unresolved V genes account for less than half of the shortfall, and the remainder is unexplained. A total of hundreds of thousands of clones appear in this sample, almost 90% of them only once. The leading ten clones occupy 6% to 8.5% of the sample. The sample comprised peripheral blood. These receptors all stem from a woman between 70 and 85 years old with COVID-19, enrolled during active disease.

This chain connects TRBV4-3 to TRBJ2-1; 16 bases are shared with TRBD2. V trimming: 3 bases; J trimming: 2 bases; junction bases outside the gene matches: 4. Germline lookup yields CDR1 LGHNA and CDR2 YSLEER. CDR3 length: 18 residues. The CDR3 is CASSQAGTSGGAYNEQFF. Here the CDR3 DNA reads TGCGCCAGCAGCCAGGCCGGGACTAGCGGGGGGGCCTACAATGAGCAGTTCTTC.

The V and J genes are TRBV4-1 and TRBJ1-4; no definite D call. Trimming left V 4 bases short and J 7 bases short, with 10 bases between. The CDR3 spans 13 residues. The germline CDR1 and CDR2 sequences are MGHRA and YSYEKL. Here the CDR3 DNA reads TGCGCCAGCAGCCGAGTCGCGGGTGAAAAACTGTTTTTT. It yields the protein CASSRVAGEKLFF.

The sample holds one count of this clone. J is TRBJ2-7 and V is TRBV29-1; weak D call: TRBD2 (5 bases). The CDR3 is 14 amino acids. The V gene's germline CDR1 is SQVTM and CDR2 ANQGSEA. Trimming pared 0 bases from V and 4 bases from J, leaving 13 bases between. DNA for the CDR3: TGCAGCGTTGAAGATGTAGGAGGCGGATACGAGCAGTACTTC. Its protein product is CSVEDVGGGYEQYF.

This clone was counted once. The chain couples TRBV7-2 to TRBJ2-1; perhaps TRBD2 as D (5 bases). Trimming removed 5 bases at V and 10 bases at J, with 12 bases between. This CDR3 spans 12 amino acids. Looked up from germline, CDR1 is SGHTA and CDR2 is FQGNSA. CDR3 nucleotide sequence: TGTGCCAGCAGCCCTCCTCTAGCAGAGCAGTTCTTC. Translation gives CASSPPLAEQFF.

This chain links TRBV2 with TRBJ2-1, with TRBD2 identical over 12 bases. From germline, CDR1 is SNHLY and CDR2 FYNNEI. V shed 5 bases and J 6 bases; nucleotides not matched to a gene: 5. The CDR3 length is 15 residues. The CDR3 sequence: CASSTELAGGNEQFF. CDR3 nucleotide sequence: TGTGCCAGCAGTACCGAACTAGCGGGGGGCAATGAGCAGTTCTTC. The variable domain in full, with the rest retrieved from reference TRBV2 and TRBJ2-1, is EPEVTQTPSHQVTQMGQEVILRCVPISNHLYFYWYRQILGQKVEFLVSFYNNEISEKSEIFDDQFSVERPDGSNFTLKIRSTKLEDSAMYFCASSTELAGGNEQFFGPGTRLTVL.

This clone was observed once. This chain uses TRBV19 with TRBJ1-2, with D perhaps TRBD1 (6 bases). V dropped 7 bases and J dropped 0 bases, with 12 bases sitting between them. This CDR3 region has 14 residues. Per germline, CDR1 LNHDA and CDR2 SQIVND (reference sequence). The CDR3 spells CASKQQGSNYGYTF. The CDR3 DNA follows: TGTGCCAGTAAACAACAGGGATCTAACTATGGCTACACCTTC.

This chain links TRBV4-3 with TRBJ1-2, with 7 bases that match TRBD1. The V gene's germline CDR1 is LGHNA and CDR2 YSLEER. J gave up 4 bases and V 2 bases, and 13 bases lay outside the gene matches. This CDR3 is 17 amino acids long. For the CDR3, the DNA is TGCGCCAGCAGCCAATCAAGGAGGGTTGGACAGGCCTATGGCTACACCTTC. The encoded protein is CASSQSRRVGQAYGYTF.

The chain couples TRBV7-2 to TRBJ1-1, with a tentative D call TRBD1 (5 bases). The CDR3 is 16 residues long. V dropped 2 bases and J dropped 6 bases, with 19 bases sitting between them. Germline assignment: CDR1 SGHTA and CDR2 FQGNSA. The CDR3 sequence: CASSLFLGGRSAEAFF. As DNA, the CDR3 is TGTGCCAGCAGCTTATTTTTGGGGGGGAGGAGTGCTGAAGCTTTCTTT.

This chain uses TRBV4-3 with TRBJ2-7; 10 nucleotides line up with TRBD1. Trimming at V came to 1 base and at J to 2 bases, leaving 2 bases not matched to a gene. The CDR3 contains 15 residues. Germline V gives CDR1 LGHNA, CDR2 YSLEER. CDR3 sequence reads: CASSQGTGGTYEQYF. CDR3 sequence (DNA): TGCGCCAGCAGCCAAGGGACAGGGGGGACCTACGAGCAGTACTTC.

The V and J genes are TRBV7-3 and TRBJ2-2; tentative D call: TRBD1 (6 bases). The length of the CDR3 is 16 residues. With 4 bases removed from V and 5 bases from J, the gap between germline ends came to 17 bases. Germline V gives CDR1 SGHTA, CDR2 FQGTGA. CDR3: CASSSQTGWGTGELFF. The CDR3 DNA reads as TGTGCCAGCAGCTCGCAGACAGGTTGGGGTACCGGGGAGCTGTTTTTT. The full variable domain, completed using reference TRBV7-3 and TRBJ2-2, is GAGVSQTPSNKVTEKGKYVELRCDPISGHTALYWYRQSLGQGPEFLIYFQGTGAADDSGLPNDRFFAVRPEGSVSTLKIQRTERGDSAVYLCASSSQTGWGTGELFFGEGSRLTVL.

This clone was found a few times. The J gene is TRBJ2-3, the V gene TRBV3-1 (or the pseudogene TRBV3-2); 12 nucleotides align to TRBD2. V gave up 0 bases and J gave up 7 bases; unmatched junction bases: 5. Per the germline V gene, CDR1 is LGHDT and CDR2 is YNNKEL (reference sequence). This CDR3 is built from 16 residues. The CDR3 coding sequence is TGTGCCAGCAGCCAAGATACTAGCGGGGGGCGGAATACGCAGTATTTT. The encoded protein is CASSQDTSGGRNTQYF.

The chain joins TRBV5-1 to TRBJ1-4; TRBD1 might be the D (5 bases). V shed 0 bases and J shed 0 bases, with 6 bases lying between them. The CDR3 is 15 amino acids. Germline CDR1 SGHRS, CDR2 YFSETQ. This CDR3 reads CASSLEQATNEKLFF. CDR3 nucleotides: TGCGCCAGCAGCTTGGAACAGGCAACTAATGAAAAACTGTTTTTT.

V usage is TRBV27 and J usage is TRBJ2-7; D gene ambiguous. V was shortened by 3 bases and J by 7 bases, with 13 bases between the two germline ends. The CDR3 spans 13 residues. The germline V gene encodes CDR1 MNHEY and CDR2 SMNVEV (reference sequence). The DNA for the CDR3 is TGTGCCAGCAGTTTCGTCGCAGCGAGAGAGCAGTACTTC. Amino acids: CASSFVAAREQYF.

The chain employs TRBV30 and TRBJ1-3, with no clear D. Germline assignment: CDR1 GTSNPN and CDR2 SVGIG (reference sequence). V lost 0 bases, J lost 0 bases, and 12 bases lay in between. The CDR3 contains 16 residues. The CDR3 nucleotides are TGTGCCTGGAGTGTATTTGGCACGAACTCTGGAAACACCATATATTTT. Translation gives CAWSVFGTNSGNTIYF.

The chain is built from TRBV10-2 and TRBJ2-5; perhaps TRBD2 as D (6 bases). The V end lost 0 bases, the J end lost 0 bases, and 17 bases lay between the germline ends. Germline V gene lookup returns CDR1 WSHSY and CDR2 SAAADI. CDR3 size: 18 residues. The CDR3, as DNA: TGCGCCAGCAGTGAGTCGAGGGGACTTCGTGACGACCAAGAGACCCAGTACTTC. This codes for CASSESRGLRDDQETQYF.

This chain joins TRBV27 and TRBJ2-1; TRBD1 aligns across 8 bases. The CDR3 is 14 residues long. V was clipped by 2 bases and J by 7 bases; unmatched bases: 4. Germline CDR1 is MNHEY and CDR2 is SMNVEV (reference sequence). The CDR3 loop is CASSLQGAWNEQFF. The CDR3 DNA is TGTGCCAGCAGTTTACAGGGGGCGTGGAATGAGCAGTTCTTC.

The chain carries TRBV10-3 and TRBJ1-5; 8 nucleotides line up with TRBD1. Per germline, CDR1 ENHRY and CDR2 SYGVKD. With V trimmed by 10 bases and J by 7 bases, 9 bases remained unmatched. The CDR3 runs 13 residues. CDR3 nucleotide sequence: TGTGCCAGCCGCAGGGGGCTGGGACAGCCCCAGCATTTT. Protein sequence: CASRRGLGQPQHF.

The chain links TRBV2 to TRBJ2-7, with TRBD1 identical over 9 bases. Germline V lookup: CDR1 SNHLY, CDR2 FYNNEI. This CDR3 has 13 residues. Losses at the gene ends were 10 bases for V and 5 bases for J; bases not matched to a gene: 9. CDR3 region: CATSRTGDHEQYF. In DNA, the CDR3 is TGTGCCACCTCCCGGACAGGGGATCACGAGCAGTACTTC. Full variable domain (remainder filled in from reference TRBV2 and TRBJ2-7): EPEVTQTPSHQVTQMGQEVILRCVPISNHLYFYWYRQILGQKVEFLVSFYNNEISEKSEIFDDQFSVERPDGSNFTLKIRSTKLEDSAMYFCATSRTGDHEQYFGPGTRLTVT.

This clone has just one count. This rearrangement joins TRBV10-2 to TRBJ2-3; 16 nucleotides align to TRBD2. CDR3 length: 18 amino acids. Germline-derived CDR1 and CDR2 are WSHSY and SAAADI. The junction had 9 bases not matched to a gene; V was cut back by 3 bases and J by 6 bases. CDR3 in amino acids: CASSESWGLAGGPDTQYF. CDR3 DNA: TGCGCCAGCAGTGAAAGTTGGGGACTAGCGGGGGGGCCTGATACGCAGTATTTT.

V is TRBV24-1 and J is TRBJ2-7, with 10 nucleotides matching TRBD1. Germline V gene lookup returns CDR1 KGHDR and CDR2 SFDVKD. Unmatched junction bases numbered 13, after V lost 2 bases and J lost 4 bases. This CDR3 region has 18 residues. The CDR3 reads CATSDSFAGTGALYEQYF. DNA of the CDR3: TGTGCCACCAGTGATTCCTTCGCCGGGACAGGGGCCCTATACGAGCAGTACTTC.

V usage is TRBV19 and J usage is TRBJ1-1; D not resolved. Looked up from germline, CDR1 is LNHDA and CDR2 is SQIVND (reference sequence). Trimming left V 7 bases short and J 4 bases short, with 7 bases between. CDR3 length equals 11 residues. The CDR3 DNA sequence: TGTGCCAGTATTGAGAGCACTGAAGCTTTCTTT. It is translated as CASIESTEAFF.